The 32 T cell receptor beta chains presented below share a single source sample, sequenced in a study of blood T cells in healthy people across ages. Together with a sample-barcoded 5' primer, a J-beta primer mix was included in a second PCR lasting about 7 to 11 cycles. TCRdb itself ran the 5' RACE reads through MiXCR, one entry per CDR3 protein. In the table there are some 700,000 distinct CDR3 sequences, roughly 43% of which are singletons. Sequenced material: blood. These receptors all come from a woman aged 55-70 years in good health.

Only a few counts were recorded for this clonotype. The chain is built from TRBV6-5 and TRBJ2-1; 7 bases fit TRBD2. The CDR3 loop spans 12 amino acids. Germline values: CDR1 MNHEY, CDR2 SVGAGI. With V trimmed by 1 base and J by 9 bases, 0 bases remained unmatched. The CDR3 sequence: CASSYWGGEQFF. The CDR3, as DNA: TGTGCCAGCAGTTACTGGGGGGGTGAGCAGTTCTTC.

This chain uses TRBV6-5 with TRBJ2-2, with D possibly being TRBD2 (6 bases). CDR3 length: 16 residues. Germline values: CDR1 MNHEY, CDR2 SVGAGI. V was clipped by 1 base and J by 7 bases, with 16 bases between them. DNA of the CDR3: TGTGCCAGCAGTTACTTTAGCGGTTCACGGGGCGGGGAGCTGTTTTTT. Protein sequence: CASSYFSGSRGGELFF.

This clonotype has only a few counts. V is TRBV5-1 and J is TRBJ2-5, with TRBD1 matching over 10 bases. This CDR3 has 16 amino acids. With V trimmed by 0 bases and J by 5 bases, 7 bases remained unmatched. CDR1 is SGHRS, CDR2 YFSETQ, per germline. The CDR3 loop is CASSLGTGGLAETQYF. The CDR3 DNA reads as TGCGCCAGCAGCTTGGGGACAGGGGGGTTGGCGGAGACCCAGTACTTC.

On this clonotype: A much larger clone lies one base from this, so it may be a read error. This chain connects TRBV12-3 or TRBV12-4 to TRBJ2-5; 9 bases fit TRBD2. TRBJ2-7 matches the DNA end more closely, so the J call is doubtful. This CDR3 comprises 15 residues. The CDR3 DNA reads TGTGGCAGCAACCCTAGCGGGGTATCCTCCTACGAGCAGTACTTC. Translated: CGSNPSGVSSYEQYF.

As DNA, the CDR3 is TGTGCCAGCAGCTTAGAAACTAGCGGGACTAGCACAGATACGCAGTATTTT. Its protein product is CASSLETSGTSTDTQYF. The rearrangement joins TRBV7-2 to TRBJ2-3; 10 positions match TRBD2. CDR3 length: 17 residues. CDR1 and CDR2 from the germline V gene are SGHTA and FQGNSA. The J segment lost 0 bases and the V segment lost 1 base, leaving 4 bases of the junction unmatched.

The V and J genes are TRBV10-3 and TRBJ2-1; 10 nucleotides line up with TRBD2. CDR1 is ENHRY and CDR2 is SYGVKD in the germline V gene. With V trimmed by 11 bases and J by 5 bases, 9 bases remained unmatched. This CDR3 contains 14 residues. The CDR3 protein is CAHATSGVNNEQFF. Written as DNA, the CDR3 is TGTGCCCATGCCACTAGCGGGGTAAACAATGAGCAGTTCTTC.

Points on this clonotype: At one end the junction does not follow the germline gene, possibly because of a read error. This chain connects TRBV9 to TRBJ2-1; D might be TRBD1 or TRBD2, each matching 5 bases. CDR1 SGDLS and CDR2 YYNGEE come from the germline V gene. The CDR3 runs to 15 residues. The CDR3 loop reads CASGVDGASYNEQFF. CDR3 bases: TGTGCCAGCGGCGTAGACGGGGCCTCCTACAATGAGCAGTTCTTC.

The CDR3 DNA follows: TGCGCCAGCAGCCCCCAGGTCACGGGGAGCTCCTACAATGAGCAGTTCTTC. Its protein is CASSPQVTGSSYNEQFF. The V and J genes are TRBV5-1 and TRBJ2-1; D may be TRBD2 (5 bases). V shed 4 bases and J shed 0 bases, with 17 bases lying between them. CDR3 length: 17 residues. CDR1 is SGHRS and CDR2 is YFSETQ in the germline V gene.

This sequence joins TRBV7-9 and TRBJ2-5; 7 bases map to TRBD1. Germline V gene sequence: CDR1 SEHNR, CDR2 FQNEAQ (reference sequence). The junction had 5 bases not matched to a gene; V was cut back by 6 bases and J by 1 base. The CDR3 sequence is 14 residues long. The CDR3 is CASRLGGSQETQYF. The CDR3 DNA reads as TGTGCCAGCAGACTAGGGGGCAGCCAAGAGACCCAGTACTTC.

In this sample, this clonotype turned up a few times. In nucleotides, the CDR3 is TGCAGCGTACGCGTTGGTGGGCGTAACACCGGGGAGCTGTTTTTT. Amino acid sequence: CSVRVGGRNTGELFF. This chain links TRBV29-1 with TRBJ2-2; no firm D call. The V and J ends lost 6 bases and 2 bases respectively, with 16 bases between them. Germline V gene data show CDR1 as SQVTM and CDR2 as ANQGSEA. This CDR3 comprises 15 residues.

This clonotype was detected a few times. CDR3 protein: CSARVFAGATYEQYF. The CDR3 DNA is TGCAGTGCTAGAGTTTTTGCAGGGGCTACCTACGAGCAGTACTTC. The chain couples TRBV20-1 to TRBJ2-7, with D perhaps TRBD1 (6 bases). V dropped 1 base and J dropped 2 bases, with 15 bases sitting between them. CDR3 length equals 15 residues. Germline V gene sequence: CDR1 DFQATT, CDR2 SNEGSKA (reference sequence).

This clonotype occurred many times. The V gene is TRBV12-5, the J gene TRBJ2-5; D gene unclear. V lost 3 bases, J lost 5 bases, and 4 bases lay in between. This CDR3 contains 11 residues. CDR1 is LGHNT, CDR2 FRNRAP, per germline. CDR3 sequence: CASGFLETQYF. The CDR3 region has the DNA TGTGCTAGTGGTTTCCTTGAGACCCAGTACTTC.

The chain is built from TRBV28 and TRBJ2-7; 7 bases map to TRBD2. This CDR3 is built from 17 residues. The V segment lost 3 bases and the J segment 0 bases; nucleotides outside the gene matches: 11. Germline lookup yields CDR1 MDHEN and CDR2 SYDVKM. CDR3 nucleotides: TGTGCCAGCAGTTTCCCTCGGCGGGGGTCATCCTCCTACGAGCAGTACTTC. Translation: CASSFPRRGSSSYEQYF.

The rearrangement joins TRBV4-3 to TRBJ2-7; 12 bases line up with TRBD2. V trimming: 1 base; J trimming: 0 bases; junction bases outside the gene matches: 4. Germline lookup yields CDR1 LGHNA and CDR2 YSLEER. The CDR3 consists of 17 residues. The chain's CDR3 is CASSQGTSGTLSYEQYF. CDR3 DNA sequence: TGCGCCAGCAGCCAAGGGACTAGCGGGACTCTCTCCTACGAGCAGTACTTC.

The chain recombines TRBV9 with TRBJ2-3; 7 bases align to TRBD2. Germline CDR1 is SGDLS and CDR2 is YYNGEE. Unmatched junction bases numbered 2, after V lost 0 bases and J lost 7 bases. The CDR3 loop spans 13 amino acids. The CDR3 sequence: CASSVDGGNTQYF. CDR3 nucleotides: TGTGCCAGCAGCGTAGACGGGGGGAATACGCAGTATTTT.

The chain links TRBV4-2 to TRBJ2-7; D may be TRBD1 (6 bases). Germline CDR1 LGHNA, CDR2 YNFKEQ. V lost 0 bases to trimming and J lost 0 bases, with 12 bases between them. The CDR3 loop spans 16 amino acids. The CDR3 DNA follows: TGTGCCAGCAGCCAAGAGCCCACAGGGTCCTCCTACGAGCAGTACTTC. The encoded protein is CASSQEPTGSSYEQYF.

This clonotype was recorded many times. The chain carries TRBV7-2 and TRBJ2-7, with D hard to call. Per the germline V gene, CDR1 is SGHTA and CDR2 is FQGNSA. Trimming pared 2 bases from V and 3 bases from J, leaving 14 bases between. The CDR3 length is 15 residues. CDR3 DNA sequence: TGTGCCAGCAGCTTATCGCAGGAAGAAATCTACGAGCAGTACTTC. It encodes CASSLSQEEIYEQYF.

J is TRBJ2-4 and V is TRBV3-1; D is tentatively TRBD1 or TRBD2 (5 bases each). The germline V and J ends were trimmed by 4 bases and 13 bases, with 23 bases remaining between them. The germline gives CDR1 LGHDT, CDR2 YNNKEL (reference sequence). The CDR3 loop spans 15 amino acids. The CDR3 spells CASSPKRGYGWAQYF. As DNA, the CDR3 is TGTGCCAGCAGCCCCAAACGGGGCTACGGATGGGCCCAGTACTTC.

The chain combines TRBV30 with TRBJ2-7; D call uncertain. V shed 1 base and J shed 4 bases, with 5 bases lying between them. This CDR3 spans 11 amino acids. CDR1 is GTSNPN, CDR2 SVGIG, per germline (reference sequence). This CDR3 is CAWSAGYEQYF. CDR3 DNA: TGTGCCTGGAGTGCCGGGTACGAGCAGTACTTC.

This clonotype has just a few counts. The V gene is TRBV12-3 or TRBV12-4, the J gene TRBJ2-7; possibly TRBD2 for D (6 bases). The V gene lost 5 bases and the J gene lost 2 bases, with 10 bases spanning the gap. The CDR3 contains 13 residues. CDR3 sequence: CASSVGEAYEQYF. CDR3 sequence (DNA): TGTGCCAGCAGTGTTGGGGAGGCCTACGAGCAGTACTTC.

About this clonotype itself: A junction end diverges from the germline sequence, so it may reflect a read error. The chain links TRBV6-6 to TRBJ1-1; D gene ambiguous. Germline V lookup: CDR1 MNHNY, CDR2 SVGAGI (reference sequence). The CDR3 is 12 residues long. The CDR3 protein is CASRYSGSEAFF. CDR3 sequence (DNA): TGTGCCAGCAGGTACTCGGGATCTGAAGCTTTCTTT.

As for this clonotype: In this CDR3 the conserved last residue, phenylalanine or tryptophan, is missing, so a read error is likely. V and J are TRBV5-1 and TRBJ2-5, with unresolved D. This CDR3 is 11 amino acids long. Germline V lookup: CDR1 SGHRS, CDR2 YFSETQ. The V and J ends lost 7 bases and 2 bases respectively, with 6 bases between them. The CDR3 loop is CASSLQETQYL. CDR3 bases: TGCGCCAGCTCTTTGCAAGAGACCCAGTACTTA.

The sample holds many counts of this clonotype. The gene calls are TRBV24-1 and TRBJ2-5, with D possibly TRBD2 on 5 matching bases. The germline CDR1 and CDR2 sequences are KGHDR and SFDVKD. The CDR3 is 13 amino acids. Between the trimmed V and J ends, which lost 7 bases and 0 bases, there was a span of 8 bases. The CDR3 region has the DNA TGTGCCACCAGACTAGGGTACCAAGAGACCCAGTACTTC. It encodes CATRLGYQETQYF.

The CDR3 is CSARDLISTKNIQYF. The CDR3, as DNA: TGCAGTGCTAGAGATCTAATCAGCACCAAAAACATTCAGTACTTC. The chain couples TRBV20-1 to TRBJ2-7; D not certain. The tail of the sequence fits TRBJ2-4 better, so the J call may be wrong. Germline-derived CDR1 and CDR2 are DFQATT and SNEGSKA (reference sequence). The CDR3 totals 15 residues.

Notes on this clonotype: A much larger clone lies one base from this, so it may be a read error. DNA for the CDR3: TGCGCCAGCAGCTGGACGGCAGGGGCGTCCTACGAGCAGTACTTC. This codes for CASSWTAGASYEQYF. The V and J genes are TRBV5-1 and TRBJ2-5; perhaps TRBD1 as D (6 bases). The J call is doubtful: the DNA matches TRBJ2-7 better. This CDR3 region has 15 residues. Germline CDR1 reads SGHRS; CDR2 reads YFSETQ.

Ten or more counts support this clonotype. The rearrangement uses TRBV7-6 and TRBJ2-7; a weak D match, TRBD1 (5 bases). The CDR3 contains 15 residues. Germline V gene sequence: CDR1 SGHVS, CDR2 FNYEAQ. Trimming removed 1 base at V and 2 bases at J, with 12 bases between. CDR3 bases: TGTGCCAGCAGCTTAGTACAGGCTTCTACCTACGAGCAGTACTTC. The encoded protein is CASSLVQASTYEQYF.

The table lists this clonotype with a count of one. This chain links TRBV9 with TRBJ2-4; no clear D. The J call may be mistaken, given a closer DNA end match to TRBJ2-7. This CDR3 region has 17 residues. The germline V gene encodes CDR1 SGDLS and CDR2 YYNGEE. CDR3 protein: CASSVGLLPSRGYEQYF. CDR3 nucleotide sequence: TGTGCCAGCAGCGTAGGCCTCCTTCCGTCGAGAGGCTACGAGCAGTACTTC.

This chain joins TRBV25-1 and TRBJ1-1; the D is unclear. The germline CDR1 and CDR2 sequences are MGHDK and SYGVNS. V gave up 2 bases and J gave up 4 bases, with 8 bases separating them. The CDR3 is 13 residues long. The CDR3, as DNA: TGTGCCAGCAGTGAAGGTTTAATCACTGAAGCTTTCTTT. Translation gives CASSEGLITEAFF.

This clonotype was observed many times. The chain combines TRBV28 with TRBJ2-7; D unclear. This CDR3 region has 9 residues. Germline values: CDR1 MDHEN, CDR2 SYDVKM. Trimming pared 8 bases from V and 4 bases from J, leaving 3 bases between. In DNA, the CDR3 is TGTGCCAGCGGTTACGAGCAGTACTTC. Amino acid sequence: CASGYEQYF.

This clonotype has just a few counts. The V call is TRBV28, the J call TRBJ2-5, with 7 nucleotides matching TRBD1. The DNA matches TRBJ2-7 better at its end, which makes the J call doubtful. Germline CDR1 is MDHEN and CDR2 is SYDVKM. The length of the CDR3 is 15 residues. The CDR3 DNA is TGTGCCAGCAGGACAAGATTCACAGGGGACGGCGAGCAGTACTTC. As protein: CASRTRFTGDGEQYF.

The rearrangement uses TRBV5-6 and TRBJ2-7; 7 nucleotides match TRBD2. J lost 7 bases, V lost 5 bases, and 15 bases had no gene match. The CDR3 contains 15 residues. CDR1 SGHDT and CDR2 YYEEEE come from the germline V gene. The CDR3 nucleotides are TGTGCCAGCAGGACCACTAGCGAGGGAAGAGTGGAGCAGTACTTC. Amino acids: CASRTTSEGRVEQYF.

Many counts were recorded for this clonotype. This sequence joins TRBV4-2 and TRBJ2-5, with D perhaps matching TRBD1 or TRBD2 (5 bases each). Germline V gene lookup returns CDR1 LGHNA and CDR2 YNFKEQ. Trimming pared 1 base from V and 5 bases from J, leaving 17 bases between. CDR3 length equals 16 residues. The CDR3 bases are TGTGCCAGCAGCCAAGGGGATATGGGGGTTGGGGAGACCCAGTACTTC. Translation gives CASSQGDMGVGETQYF.